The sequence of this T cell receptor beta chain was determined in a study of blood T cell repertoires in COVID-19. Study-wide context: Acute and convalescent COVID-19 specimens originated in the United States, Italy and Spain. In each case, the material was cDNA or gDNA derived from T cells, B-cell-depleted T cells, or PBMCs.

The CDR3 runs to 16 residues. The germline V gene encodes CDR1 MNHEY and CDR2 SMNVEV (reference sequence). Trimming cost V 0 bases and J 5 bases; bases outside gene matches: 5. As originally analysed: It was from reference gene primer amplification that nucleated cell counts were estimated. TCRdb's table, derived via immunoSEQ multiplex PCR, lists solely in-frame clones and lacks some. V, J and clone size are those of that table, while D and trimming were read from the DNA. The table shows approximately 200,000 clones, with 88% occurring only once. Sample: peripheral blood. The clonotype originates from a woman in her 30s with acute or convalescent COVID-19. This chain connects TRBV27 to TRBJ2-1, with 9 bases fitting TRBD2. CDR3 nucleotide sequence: TGTGCCAGCAGTTTATCCCTGGCTAGCGGGAACAATGAGCAGTTCTTC. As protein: CASSLSLASGNNEQFF.